Shown below are 18 T cell receptor beta chains from a single sample sequenced in a study of neurological immune-mediated disorders (dated by TCRdb to between 2017 and 2020). The library was obtained by 5' RACE. Data came from an Illumina HiSeq 2500. Using fastp trimming at Q25 and MiXCR clonotype assembly, TCRdb reanalyzed the public sequencing data and kept in-frame beta chains. Entries that share a CDR3 protein sequence are merged under the most common genes and DNA. The sample profile shows about 55,000 distinct CDR3 sequences; 4.2% of them were found once. Of the sample, 2.9% falls within the top ten clones. Input material: PBMCs. These receptors all stem from a man aged 45-65 years with multiple sclerosis.

This clonotype occurred many times. The chain couples TRBV20-1 to TRBJ1-2; D remains unclear. The germline V gene has CDR1 DFQATT and CDR2 SNEGSKA (reference sequence). The germline V and J ends were trimmed by 6 bases and 1 base, with 15 bases remaining between them. The length of the CDR3 is 14 residues. The CDR3 protein is CSATRSTDNYGYTF. The CDR3 region has the DNA TGCAGTGCCACCCGCTCAACAGATAACTATGGCTACACCTTC.

This clonotype was picked up many times. The V call is TRBV3-1, the J call TRBJ2-6, with no clear D. Between the trimmed V and J ends, which lost 2 bases and 4 bases, there was a span of 6 bases. CDR3 size: 14 residues. In germline, CDR1 is LGHDT, CDR2 YNNKEL (reference sequence). The CDR3 nucleotides read TGTGCCAGCAGCCAATTCTTCGGGGCCAACGTCCTGACTTTC. Its translation: CASSQFFGANVLTF.

V is TRBV28 and J is TRBJ1-3; D not resolved. Trimming cost V 7 bases and J 0 bases, with 10 bases left between them. Per the germline V gene, CDR1 is MDHEN and CDR2 is SYDVKM. This CDR3 spans 14 amino acids. The DNA for the CDR3 is TGTGCCAGCACTAACAGTGACTCTGGAAACACCATATATTTT. Its protein product is CASTNSDSGNTIYF.

Many counts were recorded for this clonotype. V gene TRBV20-1 combines with J gene TRBJ2-7, with a tentative D call TRBD1 (5 bases). V shed 4 bases and J shed 7 bases, with 8 bases lying between them. CDR3 length: 10 residues. The V gene's germline CDR1 is DFQATT and CDR2 SNEGSKA (reference sequence). CDR3 loop: CSAIGVEQYF. The DNA for the CDR3 is TGCAGTGCTATAGGGGTGGAGCAGTACTTC.

This clonotype was seen at least ten times. This chain connects TRBV12-3 or TRBV12-4 to TRBJ2-7; TRBD2 matches 9 bases. The CDR3 length is 15 residues. With V trimmed by 5 bases and J by 5 bases, 10 bases remained unmatched. In DNA form, the CDR3 reads TGTGCCAGCAGTCCCTCGGTTAGCGGGAGCGACGAGCAGTACTTC. It codes for CASSPSVSGSDEQYF.

This clonotype showed up many times. The chain is built from TRBV5-1 and TRBJ2-5; D perhaps matches TRBD1 (5 bases). Trimming removed 1 base at V and 0 bases at J, with 10 bases between. The CDR3 has 15 amino acids. Germline loops: CDR1 SGHRS, CDR2 YFSETQ. The CDR3 sequence is CASSLWRQYQETQYF. The CDR3 DNA reads TGCGCCAGCAGCTTGTGGAGACAGTACCAAGAGACCCAGTACTTC.

This clonotype was picked up many times. This chain connects TRBV3-1 to TRBJ2-2; 10 positions match TRBD2. In germline, CDR1 is LGHDT, CDR2 YNNKEL (reference sequence). The V gene end was trimmed by 4 bases and the J gene end by 6 bases; junction bases not matched to a gene: 8. The CDR3 totals 16 residues. The CDR3 sequence is CASSPRKRGGAGELFF. In DNA, the CDR3 is TGTGCCAGCAGCCCCCGTAAGCGGGGGGGCGCCGGGGAGCTGTTTTTT.

The V and J genes are TRBV5-1 and TRBJ2-7; D remains ambiguous. The V gene lost 4 bases and the J gene lost 5 bases, with 10 bases spanning the gap. Germline assignment: CDR1 SGHRS and CDR2 YFSETQ. This CDR3 comprises 12 residues. For the CDR3, the DNA is TGCGCCAGCAGCGCGTTGGCAGACGAGCAGTACTTC. Translated, it gives CASSALADEQYF.

CDR3 DNA sequence: TGTGCCAGCAGCTTAAAGCCGGGAGAGTCCTACGAGCAGTACTTC. Translated: CASSLKPGESYEQYF. J is TRBJ2-7 and V is TRBV7-3, with D perhaps matching TRBD2 (6 bases). Trimming shortened V by 1 base and J by 1 base, and 11 bases separated the two germline ends. The CDR3 is 15 residues long. From germline, CDR1 is SGHTA and CDR2 FQGTGA.

This clonotype has just a few counts. A much bigger clone sits one base away, suggesting this may be a read error. The chain uses TRBV10-3 and TRBJ2-7; 9 nucleotides align to TRBD1. The CDR3 runs to 17 residues. V lost 6 bases and J lost 4; bases outside the gene matches: 16. In germline, CDR1 is ENHRY, CDR2 SYGVKD. CDR3 coding DNA: TGTGCCATCAGGCCCGAAAAAGGACAGGGGTCAGAGTACGAGCAGTACTTC. As protein: CAIRPEKGQGSEYEQYF.

As for this clonotype: Since a much larger clone is just one base distant, this may be a read error. This chain joins TRBV10-3 and TRBJ1-2, with 8 positions matching TRBD1. Per the germline V gene, CDR1 is ENHRY and CDR2 is SYGVKD. The CDR3 is 14 residues long. V was clipped by 10 bases and J by 0 bases; unmatched bases: 7. Here the CDR3 DNA reads TGTGCCAACGGACAGGGCACCACTAACTATGGCTACACCTTC. It specifies CANGQGTTNYGYTF.

This sequence joins TRBV20-1 and TRBJ1-2; D may be TRBD1 (5 bases). The germline V gene has CDR1 DFQATT and CDR2 SNEGSKA (reference sequence). CDR3 length equals 14 residues. V dropped 3 bases and J dropped 4 bases, with 15 bases sitting between them. CDR3 nucleotides: TGCAGTGCTAGGGGATCGGGGGGATTCTATGGCTACACCTTC. Amino acid sequence: CSARGSGGFYGYTF.

This clonotype was counted only a few times. DNA for the CDR3: TGTGCCAGCAGCCAAGAGGACAATTCACCCCTCCACTTT. The encoded protein is CASSQEDNSPLHF. V and J are TRBV3-1 and TRBJ1-6; D unresolved. The V and J ends lost 0 bases and 7 bases respectively, with 4 bases between them. Germline V lookup: CDR1 LGHDT, CDR2 YNNKEL (reference sequence). The CDR3 sequence is 13 residues long. Full variable domain (missing parts from reference TRBV3-1 and TRBJ1-6): DTAVSQTPKYLVTQMGNDKSIKCEQNLGHDTMYWYKQDSKKFLKIMFSYNNKELIINETVPNRFSPKSPDKAHLNLHINSLELGDSAVYFCASSQEDNSPLHFGNGTRLTVT.

In this sample, this clonotype turned up many times. This rearrangement joins TRBV7-9 to TRBJ1-3, with D possibly being TRBD1 (6 bases). The CDR3 has 15 amino acids. CDR1 and CDR2 from the germline V gene are SEHNR and FQNEAQ (reference sequence). Trimming took 1 base from V and 4 from J, leaving 11 bases between them. Here the CDR3 reads CASSLEQGKGNTIYF. Here the CDR3 DNA reads TGTGCCAGCAGCTTAGAACAGGGAAAAGGAAACACCATATATTTT.

This clonotype was found many times. The rearrangement links TRBV27 to TRBJ2-7; D gene unclear. The CDR3 has 13 amino acids. V was pared by 0 bases and J by 5 bases, with 8 bases between. The germline CDR1 and CDR2 sequences are MNHEY and SMNVEV (reference sequence). CDR3 coding DNA: TGTGCCAGCAGTTTATCAAGGAGCCACGAGCAGTACTTC. Its protein product is CASSLSRSHEQYF.

This clonotype was detected ten times or more. This sequence joins TRBV20-1 and TRBJ2-1; D is ambiguous. CDR1 DFQATT and CDR2 SNEGSKA come from the germline V gene (reference sequence). There are 9 residues in the CDR3. Trimming removed 8 bases from V and 4 bases from J, with 3 bases in between. CDR3 DNA: TGCAGTCTATACAATGAGCAGTTCTTC. This encodes CSLYNEQFF.

This clonotype has more than one count but fewer than ten. The chain combines TRBV6-4 with TRBJ2-2; 8 bases match TRBD2. Germline V gene data show CDR1 as MRHNA and CDR2 as SNTAGT. The V and J ends lost 6 bases and 6 bases, in that order; junction bases with no gene match: 12. CDR3 size: 16 residues. CDR3 protein: CASSSEGLAGPGELFF. As DNA, the CDR3 is TGTGCCAGCAGCAGCGAGGGGCTAGCGGGTCCCGGGGAGCTGTTTTTT.

This clonotype occurred many times. V gene TRBV7-3 combines with J gene TRBJ2-5, with TRBD2 matching 7 bases. This CDR3 is built from 13 residues. With 6 bases clipped from V and 5 bases from J, the junction kept 6 bases outside the gene matches. Germline assignment: CDR1 SGHTA and CDR2 FQGTGA. CDR3: CASRREYRETQYF. The CDR3 nucleotides are TGTGCCAGCAGGCGGGAGTACCGGGAGACCCAGTACTTC. Together with reference TRBV7-3 and TRBJ2-5, the CDR3 gives the full variable domain: GAGVSQTPSNKVTEKGKYVELRCDPISGHTALYWYRQSLGQGPEFLIYFQGTGAADDSGLPNDRFFAVRPEGSVSTLKIQRTERGDSAVYLCASRREYRETQYFGPGTRLLVL.